The following is a T cell receptor (beta chain) sequence with its context. The antigen it recognizes is unknown. Base quality data are lacking; no much larger clone is found one base away. These data come from a study of blood T cell repertoires in COVID-19 (dated by TCRdb to the early 2020s). Looking at the study overall: Collaborator samples came from the United States, Italy and Spain and covered acute and convalescent phases of COVID-19. Where available, HLA class I and class II types were obtained from metadata supplied by the sample provider rather than from assay-based typing. The repertoires were released in a freely available public database intended as a resource for research on the immune response to SARS-CoV-2. A de-identified subject ID, COVID-19 status, age in years and sex were almost always included in the sample metadata. Deeply sampled blood TCRbeta repertoires from subjects exposed to, actively infected with, or recovered from COVID-19 were included in the dataset. The prospective study material was composed of cDNA or gDNA derived from T cells, B-cell-depleted T cells, or PBMCs. The samples were drawn from the first 160 participants of the ongoing ImmuneRACE study and from some 1,300 subjects provided by 6 global collaborators. On the study overall, not on this receptor specifically: The quantity of clinical and demographic metadata differed by source and by participant and was supplied without curation.

Based on the germline V gene, the CDR1 and CDR2 sequences are KGHSH and LQKENI. V has 0 bases trimmed and J has 4 bases trimmed; junction bases matching no gene number 14. From the cysteine up to the phenylalanine, the CDR3 has a length of 19 residues. Just the 57-base CDR3 DNA is kept, in frame starting at base 1. Participants in the prospective study were aged roughly 18 to 100 years, lived in under 30 United States geographic areas, and enrolled through a virtual design. In the prospective study, cohorts were assigned on the basis of participant-reported clinical history obtained from a screening survey and a study questionnaire. Recovered participants in ImmuneRACE Cohort 3 were defined by two consecutive negative NP/OP PCR tests, clearance by a healthcare professional, or resolution of symptoms. In the prospective study, whole blood, serum and a nasopharyngeal or oropharyngeal swab were collected from each participant by mobile phlebotomists. Additional blood draws and questionnaires over an approximately two-month period could optionally be provided by prospective study participants. Prospective study blood samples were shipped either frozen or at room temperature before DNA extraction.

TCRbeta CDR3 regions were amplified from genomic DNA using the immunoSEQ Assay, a bias-controlled multiplex PCR. Under the source paper's analysis protocol: Within the assay, amplification of reference gene primers was used to estimate how many nucleated cells each sample contained. To quantify the absolute abundance of each unique TCRbeta CDR3 rearrangement, sequence reads were collapsed and filtered. Productive Simpson clonality was computed per sample as the square root of Simpson's diversity index over productive rearrangements. The immuneACCESS repertoire file appears here via TCRdb, limited to in-frame rearrangements. These files lack a portion of the clones; in checked studies, under half of the deficit traces to unresolved V genes, and the cause of the others is not known. The V and J calls and clone size come from that table; D and trimming were worked out from the DNA. Recorded for this sample are 400,000 or so clones; approximately 90% of them occurred a single time. The ten largest account for about 1.1% of the sample.

The sequenced sample was PBMCs or T cells enriched from blood (not recorded which). The chain uses TRBV18 and TRBJ2-5, and 10 junctional nucleotides match TRBD2. The sequence came from a man younger than 40 who had recovered from COVID-19. The DNA sequence follows: TGTGCCAGCTCACCACCGGGACTAGCGATTGCCTCAGGGGGAGAGACCCAGTACTTC. Its translation reads: CASSPPGLAIASGGETQYF.